The 32 T cell receptor beta chains listed next were all sequenced from one sample in a study of T cell responses to AZD1222 COVID-19 vaccine. Method: immunoSEQ multiplex PCR; TCRdb's copy keeps in-frame clones and lacks some. The sample yields roughly 58,000 clones, about 91% seen once. The sequencing used peripheral blood, collected 28 days after the second AZD1222 dose. These receptors were obtained from an adult who received the AZD1222 COVID-19 vaccine.

V gene TRBV6-1 combines with J gene TRBJ2-3, with 7 bases aligning to TRBD2. The junction had 5 bases not matched to a gene; V was cut back by 1 base and J by 4 bases. The CDR3 length is 15 residues. Per germline, CDR1 MNHNS and CDR2 SASEGT. The CDR3 loop is CASSEGRGIADTQYF. The CDR3 DNA is TGTGCCAGCAGTGAAGGGCGGGGGATTGCAGATACGCAGTATTTT.

This clone was counted a single time. The rearrangement uses TRBV5-1 and TRBJ1-1; no firm D call. Trimming shortened V by 0 bases and J by 1 base, and 10 bases separated the two germline ends. The germline gives CDR1 SGHRS, CDR2 YFSETQ. The CDR3 runs to 15 residues. CDR3 region: CASSLEAIGNTEAFF. The DNA for the CDR3 is TGCGCCAGCAGCTTGGAGGCTATCGGGAACACTGAAGCTTTCTTT.

V usage is TRBV5-4 and J usage is TRBJ2-1; tentatively, D is TRBD2 (5 bases). V lost 6 bases, J lost 0 bases, and 16 bases lay in between. The CDR3 runs to 16 residues. The V gene's germline CDR1 is SGHNT and CDR2 YYREEE (reference sequence). CDR3 nucleotide sequence: TGTGCCAGCACCCACCAAAGCGGCCTCTCCTACAATGAGCAGTTCTTC. It encodes CASTHQSGLSYNEQFF.

The gene calls are TRBV6-1 and TRBJ2-4; D may be TRBD2 (6 bases). Trimming pared 2 bases from V and 0 bases from J, leaving 8 bases between. Germline lookup yields CDR1 MNHNS and CDR2 SASEGT. This CDR3 spans 15 amino acids. CDR3 in DNA: TGTGCCAGCAGTGAAATGGAGGGAGCCAAAAACATTCAGTACTTC. Translation gives CASSEMEGAKNIQYF.

The chain employs TRBV30 and TRBJ1-2, with 7 bases matching TRBD1. Germline values: CDR1 GTSNPN, CDR2 SVGIG (reference sequence). Trimming at V came to 4 bases and at J to 8 bases, leaving 13 bases not matched to a gene. The CDR3 totals 14 residues. The CDR3 here is CAWTSERRGRGYTF. The CDR3 region has the DNA TGTGCCTGGACCTCAGAAAGGAGGGGGCGAGGCTACACCTTC.

The chain is built from TRBV6-1 and TRBJ1-5, with D uncertain. This CDR3 region has 15 residues. Per germline, CDR1 MNHNS and CDR2 SASEGT. Trimming shortened V by 3 bases and J by 0 bases, and 9 bases separated the two germline ends. The CDR3 bases are TGTGCCAGCAGTGAGAGGCCTTATAGCAATCAGCCCCAGCATTTT. It specifies CASSERPYSNQPQHF.

The rearrangement links TRBV5-1 to TRBJ2-7; TRBD2 might be the D (5 bases). CDR1 SGHRS and CDR2 YFSETQ come from the germline V gene. The CDR3 is 13 residues long. V was pared by 4 bases and J by 3 bases, with 11 bases between. The CDR3 loop is CASSPGNNYEQYF. In nucleotides, the CDR3 is TGCGCCAGCAGCCCCGGGAATAACTACGAGCAGTACTTC.

V and J are TRBV19 and TRBJ2-5, with TRBD2 matching over 8 bases. The CDR3 extends over 16 amino acids. After removal of 1 base from V and 0 bases from J, the junction contained 4 bases not matched to a gene. Germline CDR1 and CDR2: LNHDA and SQIVND (reference sequence). CDR3 residues: CASSIVLAGNQETQYF. The CDR3 coding sequence is TGTGCCAGTAGTATAGTGTTAGCGGGGAACCAAGAGACCCAGTACTTC.

This clone occurred a few times. This chain joins TRBV6-5 and TRBJ1-2, with D perhaps matching TRBD1 (6 bases). Deletions cut 7 bases from V and 1 base from J, with 10 bases between. Germline CDR1 and CDR2: MNHEY and SVGAGI. The CDR3 extends over 13 amino acids. Here the CDR3 reads CASTKDSNYGYTF. The CDR3 DNA sequence: TGTGCCAGCACTAAGGACAGTAACTATGGCTACACCTTC.

Here the CDR3 DNA reads TGTGCCAGCAGCCAGGACAGAACCTCTGGAAACACCATATATTTT. This codes for CASSQDRTSGNTIYF. The chain links TRBV28 to TRBJ1-3; D perhaps matches TRBD1 (6 bases). The germline V gene encodes CDR1 MDHEN and CDR2 SYDVKM. V was clipped by 6 bases and J by 0 bases, with 12 bases between them. This CDR3 has 15 amino acids.

The chain couples TRBV27 to TRBJ1-5; D is perhaps TRBD1 (6 bases). The CDR3 totals 15 residues. Looked up from germline, CDR1 is MNHEY and CDR2 is SMNVEV (reference sequence). Trimming removed 6 bases at V and 3 bases at J, with 15 bases between. CDR3 in amino acids: CASSPRGADNQPQHF. In DNA, the CDR3 is TGTGCCAGCAGCCCGAGGGGGGCCGACAATCAGCCCCAGCATTTT.

V and J are TRBV5-4 and TRBJ2-5, with 11 bases that match TRBD2. The CDR3 runs to 16 residues. Trimming took 4 bases from V and 5 from J; bases not matched to a gene: 10. Germline V gene sequence: CDR1 SGHNT, CDR2 YYREEE (reference sequence). The CDR3 sequence: CASSPATSGSGETQYF. CDR3 bases: TGTGCCAGCAGCCCAGCTACTAGCGGGAGCGGGGAGACCCAGTACTTC.

The chain uses TRBV19 and TRBJ2-5; D is unresolved. CDR1 is LNHDA, CDR2 SQIVND, per germline (reference sequence). CDR3 length: 12 residues. Trimming removed 3 bases at V and 2 bases at J, with 4 bases between. The CDR3 bases are TGTGCCAGTAGTATTCGACAAGAGACCCAGTACTTC. Translated, it gives CASSIRQETQYF. Full variable domain (rest looked up from reference TRBV19 and TRBJ2-5): DGGITQSPKYLFRKEGQNVTLSCEQNLNHDAMYWYRQDPGQGLRLIYYSQIVNDFQKGDIAEGYSVSREKKESFPLTVTSAQKNPTAFYLCASSIRQETQYFGPGTRLLVL.

This clone was seen just once. The chain couples TRBV30 to TRBJ2-1; a weak D match, TRBD2 (6 bases). The CDR3 contains 19 residues. CDR1 and CDR2 from the germline V gene are GTSNPN and SVGIG (reference sequence). Trimming cost V 0 bases and J 3 bases, with 24 bases left between them. The CDR3 DNA follows: TGTGCCTGGAGTGTGCAAGGAGCGGGCGGACGGTCCTACTACAATGAGCAGTTCTTC. Protein sequence: CAWSVQGAGGRSYYNEQFF.

V is TRBV5-1 and J is TRBJ1-2; tentatively, D is TRBD1 (5 bases). This CDR3 comprises 14 residues. CDR1 and CDR2 from the germline V gene are SGHRS and YFSETQ. V gave up 0 bases and J gave up 7 bases, with 13 bases separating them. The CDR3 protein is CASSLAEGRGGYTF. As DNA, the CDR3 is TGCGCCAGCAGCTTGGCCGAGGGGCGGGGTGGCTACACCTTC.

This sequence joins TRBV25-1 and TRBJ2-5; D is unclear. The CDR3 spans 16 residues. Germline values: CDR1 MGHDK, CDR2 SYGVNS. The V end was cut by 1 base, the J end by 5 bases, with 17 bases between. Here the CDR3 reads CASSELGGSPYETQYF. The CDR3 DNA reads TGTGCCAGCAGTGAATTGGGCGGTTCACCTTACGAGACCCAGTACTTC.

This chain connects TRBV5-1 to TRBJ1-1, with D possibly matching TRBD1 (6 bases). V lost 4 bases and J lost 0, with 22 bases in between. The CDR3 length is 18 residues. CDR1 and CDR2 (germline): SGHRS, YFSETQ. DNA for the CDR3: TGCGCCAGCAGCCCCCGCGAGACATGGTGGGACATGAACACTGAAGCTTTCTTT. Residues: CASSPRETWWDMNTEAFF.

The chain carries TRBV18 and TRBJ2-2; D may match TRBD1 or TRBD2 (5 bases each). The CDR3 is 14 amino acids. Trimming took off 3 bases at V and 8 bases at J, with 13 bases between the two ends. The germline CDR1 and CDR2 sequences are KGHSH and LQKENI. CDR3 sequence: CASSPGTYRGELFF. DNA for the CDR3: TGTGCCAGCTCACCCGGGACCTACAGAGGGGAGCTGTTTTTT.

The chain employs TRBV6-5 and TRBJ2-7; 10 bases agree with TRBD1. With 6 bases clipped from V and 5 bases from J, the junction kept 10 bases outside the gene matches. CDR1 is MNHEY and CDR2 is SVGAGI in the germline V gene. The CDR3 is 15 residues long. CDR3 sequence: CASRDRWTGGNEQYF. Here the CDR3 DNA reads TGTGCCAGCAGAGACCGATGGACAGGGGGGAACGAGCAGTACTTC.

V and J are TRBV7-2 and TRBJ2-3; D not certain. CDR1 and CDR2 from the germline V gene are SGHTA and FQGNSA. With 2 bases removed from V and 0 bases from J, the gap between germline ends came to 9 bases. The CDR3 contains 15 residues. CDR3 protein: CASSLLGESTDTQYF. CDR3 coding DNA: TGTGCCAGCAGCTTATTAGGAGAAAGCACAGATACGCAGTATTTT.

The chain recombines TRBV9 with TRBJ2-3; D might be TRBD1 or TRBD2, each matching 6 bases. Germline assignment: CDR1 SGDLS and CDR2 YYNGEE. This CDR3 has 15 residues. The V and J ends lost 0 bases and 0 bases respectively, with 8 bases between them. The CDR3 sequence is CASSVVGGSTDTQYF. CDR3 nucleotide sequence: TGTGCCAGCAGCGTAGTAGGGGGGAGCACAGATACGCAGTATTTT.

This clone was detected only once. The chain links TRBV7-7 to TRBJ2-7; D is ambiguous. The CDR3 contains 14 residues. The germline V and J ends were trimmed by 2 bases and 8 bases, with 16 bases remaining between them. Germline V gene data show CDR1 as SSHAT and CDR2 as FNYEAQ (reference sequence). The CDR3 coding sequence is TGTGCCAGCAGCTTAACCCGGACGGATGACAAGCAGTACTTC. This encodes CASSLTRTDDKQYF.

The rearrangement joins TRBV29-1 to TRBJ1-1; no clear D. The CDR3 length is 10 residues. The V and J ends lost 4 bases and 4 bases respectively, with 4 bases between them. The germline gives CDR1 SQVTM, CDR2 ANQGSEA. This CDR3 is CSVARTEAFF. CDR3 coding DNA: TGCAGCGTTGCGCGCACTGAAGCTTTCTTT.

J is TRBJ2-7 and V is TRBV28; 7 bases align to TRBD1. The trim removed 4 bases at V and 3 bases at J, leaving 3 bases unmatched. In germline, CDR1 is MDHEN, CDR2 SYDVKM. The CDR3 is 13 amino acids. The chain's CDR3 is CASSSGTDYEQYF. The CDR3, as DNA: TGTGCCAGCAGTTCCGGGACAGACTACGAGCAGTACTTC.

The rearrangement links TRBV5-8 to TRBJ1-4; D unresolved. Deletions cut 0 bases from V and 4 bases from J, with 7 bases between. There are 14 residues in the CDR3. Germline V gene sequence: CDR1 SGHTS, CDR2 YDEGEE. The DNA for the CDR3 is TGTGCCAGCAGCTTGGGCAGGTTTAATGAAAAACTGTTTTTT. Translating gives CASSLGRFNEKLFF.

This clone was counted once. The chain couples TRBV5-1 to TRBJ2-7; 7 bases agree with TRBD2. J gave up 1 base and V 3 bases, and 7 bases lay outside the gene matches. CDR3 length equals 15 residues. Germline V gives CDR1 SGHRS, CDR2 YFSETQ. The CDR3 is CASSWGGSQSYEQYF. CDR3 sequence (DNA): TGCGCCAGCAGCTGGGGCGGGAGTCAATCCTACGAGCAGTACTTC.

As DNA, the CDR3 is TGTGCCAGTAGGGAAATACAGGGCGCTGGAAACACCATATATTTT. This encodes CASREIQGAGNTIYF. The chain joins TRBV19 to TRBJ1-3, with D possibly being TRBD1 (6 bases). Deletions cut 6 bases from V and 2 bases from J, with 14 bases between. This CDR3 is 15 amino acids long. The V gene's germline CDR1 is LNHDA and CDR2 SQIVND (reference sequence).

V gene TRBV5-1 combines with J gene TRBJ2-7; 7 nucleotides match TRBD2. There are 14 residues in the CDR3. V lost 4 bases, J lost 3 bases, and 7 bases stayed unmatched. Germline lookup yields CDR1 SGHRS and CDR2 YFSETQ. The CDR3 loop is CASSVREDHYEQYF. The CDR3 nucleotides are TGCGCCAGCAGCGTTCGGGAGGATCACTACGAGCAGTACTTC. Combining the CDR3 with reference TRBV5-1 and TRBJ2-7 gives the whole variable domain KAGVTQTPRYLIKTRGQQVTLSCSPISGHRSVSWYQQTPGQGLQFLFEYFSETQRNKGNFPGRFSGRQFSNSRSEMNVSTLELGDSALYLCASSVREDHYEQYFGPGTRLTVT.

This clone occurred once. This chain uses TRBV4-2 with TRBJ1-5, with 9 bases lining up with TRBD1. The CDR3 sequence is 15 residues long. J was trimmed by 0 bases and V by 3 bases; bases with no gene match: 0. Germline loops: CDR1 LGHNA, CDR2 YNFKEQ. As DNA, the CDR3 is TGTGCCAGCAGCCAGACAGGGGGTAGCAATCAGCCCCAGCATTTT. Translating gives CASSQTGGSNQPQHF.

There are a few counts of this clone. V and J are TRBV5-6 and TRBJ2-7; D gene uncertain. Germline assignment: CDR1 SGHDT and CDR2 YYEEEE. V lost 1 base and J lost 1, with 6 bases in between. The length of the CDR3 is 13 residues. The DNA for the CDR3 is TGTGCCAGCAGCTTGCCCAGTTCCTACGAGCAGTACTTC. This gives the protein CASSLPSSYEQYF. The variable domain in full, with the rest retrieved from reference TRBV5-6 and TRBJ2-7, is DAGVTQSPTHLIKTRGQQVTLRCSPKSGHDTVSWYQQALGQGPQFIFQYYEEEERQRGNFPDRFSGHQFPNYSSELNVNALLLGDSALYLCASSLPSSYEQYFGPGTRLTVT.

A word on this clone: This CDR3 is missing its conserved last phenylalanine or tryptophan, likely due to a read error. The DNA is left out, because the CDR3 cannot be placed on it with certainty; the CDR3 is given as TCRdb lists it. This chain connects TRBV6-5 to TRBJ1-1. The CDR3 is 13 amino acids in total, end residues counted. In germline, CDR1 is MNHEY, CDR2 SVGAGI. This CDR3 is CASSNNLRGLRTL.

V and J are TRBV28 and TRBJ2-2, with a tentative D call TRBD1 (6 bases). V was trimmed by 11 bases and J by 4 bases, leaving 14 bases between them. CDR1 is MDHEN and CDR2 is SYDVKM in the germline V gene. The CDR3 spans 13 residues. CDR3 residues: CAGSTGGTGELFF. CDR3 DNA sequence: TGTGCCGGATCGACAGGTGGCACCGGGGAGCTGTTTTTT.